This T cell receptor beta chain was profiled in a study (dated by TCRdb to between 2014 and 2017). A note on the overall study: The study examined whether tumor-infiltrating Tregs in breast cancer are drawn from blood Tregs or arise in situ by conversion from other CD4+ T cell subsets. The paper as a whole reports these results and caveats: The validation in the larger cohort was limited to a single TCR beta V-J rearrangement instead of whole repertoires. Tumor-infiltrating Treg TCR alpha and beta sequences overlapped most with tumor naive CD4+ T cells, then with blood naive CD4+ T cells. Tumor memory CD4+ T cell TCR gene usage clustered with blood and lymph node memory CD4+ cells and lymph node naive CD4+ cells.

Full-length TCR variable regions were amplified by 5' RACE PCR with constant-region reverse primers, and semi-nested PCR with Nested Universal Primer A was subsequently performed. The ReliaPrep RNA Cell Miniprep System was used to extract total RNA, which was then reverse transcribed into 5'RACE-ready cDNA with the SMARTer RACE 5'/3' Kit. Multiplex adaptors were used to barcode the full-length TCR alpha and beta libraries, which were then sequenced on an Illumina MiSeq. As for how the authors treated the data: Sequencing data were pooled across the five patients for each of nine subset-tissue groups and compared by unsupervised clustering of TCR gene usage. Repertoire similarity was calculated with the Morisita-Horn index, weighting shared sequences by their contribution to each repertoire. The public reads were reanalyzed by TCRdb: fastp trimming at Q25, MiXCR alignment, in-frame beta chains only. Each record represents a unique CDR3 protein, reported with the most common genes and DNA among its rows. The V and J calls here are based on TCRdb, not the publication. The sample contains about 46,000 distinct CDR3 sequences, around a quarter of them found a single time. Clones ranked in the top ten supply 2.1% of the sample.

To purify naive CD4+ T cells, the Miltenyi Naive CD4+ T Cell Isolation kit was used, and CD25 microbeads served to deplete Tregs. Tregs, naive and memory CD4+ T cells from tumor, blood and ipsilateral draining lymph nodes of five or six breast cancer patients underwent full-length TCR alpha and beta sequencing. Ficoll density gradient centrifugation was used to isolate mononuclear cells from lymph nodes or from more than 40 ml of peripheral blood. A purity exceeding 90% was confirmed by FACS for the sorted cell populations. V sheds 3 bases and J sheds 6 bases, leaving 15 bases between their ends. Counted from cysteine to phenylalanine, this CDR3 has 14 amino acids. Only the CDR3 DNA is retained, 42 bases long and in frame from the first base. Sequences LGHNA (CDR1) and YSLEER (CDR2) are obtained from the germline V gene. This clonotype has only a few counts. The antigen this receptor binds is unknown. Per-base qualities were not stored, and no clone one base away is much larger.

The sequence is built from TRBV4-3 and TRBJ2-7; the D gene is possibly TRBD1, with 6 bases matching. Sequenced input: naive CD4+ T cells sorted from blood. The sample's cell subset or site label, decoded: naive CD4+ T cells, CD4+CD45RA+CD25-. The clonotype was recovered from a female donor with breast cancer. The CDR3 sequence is CASSHLKTGSEQYF. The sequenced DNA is TGCGCCAGCAGCCACCTGAAAACAGGGAGCGAGCAGTACTTC.